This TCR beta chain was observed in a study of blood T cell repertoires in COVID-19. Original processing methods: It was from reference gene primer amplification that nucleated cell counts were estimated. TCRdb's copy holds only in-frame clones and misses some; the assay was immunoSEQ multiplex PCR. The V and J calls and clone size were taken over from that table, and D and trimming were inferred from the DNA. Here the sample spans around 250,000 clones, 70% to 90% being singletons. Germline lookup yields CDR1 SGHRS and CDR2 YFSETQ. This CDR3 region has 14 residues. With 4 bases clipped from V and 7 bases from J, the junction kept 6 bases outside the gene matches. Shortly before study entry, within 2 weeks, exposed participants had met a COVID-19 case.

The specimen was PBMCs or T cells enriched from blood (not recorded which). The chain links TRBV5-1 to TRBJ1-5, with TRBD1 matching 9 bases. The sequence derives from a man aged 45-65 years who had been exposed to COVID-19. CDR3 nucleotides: TGCGCCAGCAGCCCGGACAGGGGTGGGCAGCCCCAGCATTTT. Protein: CASSPDRGGQPQHF.